One and the same sample provided the 3 T cell receptor beta chains below, sequenced in a study of blood T cells in healthy people across ages. The use of a sample-barcoded 5' primer and a J-beta primer mix characterized a second PCR of about 6 to 12 cycles. In TCRdb, the 5' RACE reads were re-called with MiXCR into one record per CDR3 protein. The sample carries under 2 million distinct CDR3 sequences, about 35% recorded once. What was sequenced was blood. Every receptor here comes from a woman aged 25 to 39 in good health.

V usage is TRBV20-1 and J usage is TRBJ1-2; D might be TRBD1 (6 bases). Trimming pared 5 bases from V and 7 bases from J, leaving 23 bases between. From germline, CDR1 is DFQATT and CDR2 SNEGSKA (reference sequence). The CDR3 loop spans 15 amino acids. CDR3 nucleotides: TGCAGTGCTCTAATACTGGACAGCTCGGCGGCTGGCTACACCTTC. Residues: CSALILDSSAAGYTF.

This clonotype was detected only a few times. This chain links TRBV4-1 with TRBJ2-5; D is unclear. Per the germline V gene, CDR1 is MGHRA and CDR2 is YSYEKL. This CDR3 is 15 amino acids long. The V end was cut by 0 bases, the J end by 1 base, with 9 bases between. The CDR3 region has the DNA TGCGCCAGCAGCCAAGAGGCAGGCACCCAAGAGACCCAGTACTTC. Its protein is CASSQEAGTQETQYF.

The rearrangement joins TRBV7-2 to TRBJ2-3; D ambiguous. The last part of the DNA fits TRBJ1-5 better; the J call may be wrong. This CDR3 comprises 16 residues. Germline CDR1 is SGHTA and CDR2 is FQGNSA. CDR3: CASTPTRNRATDTQHF. The CDR3 DNA reads TGTGCCAGCACCCCGACTAGAAATAGGGCCACAGATACGCAGCATTTT.